This T cell receptor beta chain stems from a study of blood T cell repertoires in COVID-19. Study details: Sites in the United States, Italy and Spain provided acute and convalescent COVID-19 samples. In each case, the material was cDNA or gDNA derived from T cells, B-cell-depleted T cells, or PBMCs.

This CDR3 comprises 19 residues. Trimming cost V 2 bases and J 4 bases; bases outside gene matches: 16. CDR1 is KGHSH and CDR2 is LQKENI in the germline V gene. Original handling: Amplification with reference gene primers provided the estimates of nucleated cell counts. TCRdb's copy holds only in-frame clones and misses some; the assay was immunoSEQ multiplex PCR. That table furnishes V, J and clone size, whereas the DNA furnished D and trimming. The table records 250,000 to 300,000 clones, around 86% of them present only once. The chain joins TRBV18 to TRBJ2-1; 8 nucleotides match TRBD2. The TCR comes from a woman in her fifties or sixties with active or convalescent COVID-19. Sequencing was done on a sample of peripheral blood. The DNA of the CDR3 is TGTGCCAGCTCACCATTCATAGCGGGGAGGAATGATAGGTACAATGAGCAGTTCTTC. This sequence encodes CASSPFIAGRNDRYNEQFF.